One sample yielded the 9 T cell receptor beta chains listed below, sequenced in a study of blood T cell repertoires in COVID-19. Clones were sequenced by immunoSEQ multiplex PCR, and TCRdb holds only the in-frame ones, with some missing. This sample has over 150,000 clones, with 87% found just once. The material sequenced was peripheral blood. Every receptor here comes from a woman in her 70s with COVID-19, enrolled during active disease.

The J gene is TRBJ1-5, the V gene TRBV30, with 8 bases identical to TRBD1. The V and J ends lost 1 base and 8 bases, in that order; junction bases with no gene match: 7. Germline V gene sequence: CDR1 GTSNPN, CDR2 SVGIG (reference sequence). The CDR3 has 14 amino acids. CDR3: CAWSASGGFKPQHF. CDR3 nucleotide sequence: TGTGCCTGGAGTGCCTCAGGGGGCTTTAAGCCCCAGCATTTT.

The V and J genes are TRBV18 and TRBJ1-5; D is perhaps TRBD1 (5 bases). V gave up 5 bases and J gave up 3 bases, with 14 bases separating them. The CDR3 consists of 15 residues. Germline V gene lookup returns CDR1 KGHSH and CDR2 LQKENI. CDR3 nucleotide sequence: TGTGCCAGCTCATCATTTGACAGTTCCAATCAGCCCCAGCATTTT. It encodes CASSSFDSSNQPQHF.

Concerning this clone itself: This same CDR3 is encoded by further DNA sequences in the sample. The CDR3: CASSRGQGNTEAFF. In DNA, the CDR3 is TGTGCCAGCAGCCGAGGACAGGGGAACACTGAAGCTTTCTTT. The chain has TRBV6-5 and TRBJ1-1; TRBD1 aligns across 8 bases. Germline assignment: CDR1 MNHEY and CDR2 SVGAGI. V lost 6 bases and J lost 1; bases outside the gene matches: 4. The CDR3 totals 14 residues.

This clone was detected a few times. CDR3 nucleotide sequence: TGTGCCACCCGTACCAGAGGGCAGTCGGAACAGCCCCAGCATTTT. As protein: CATRTRGQSEQPQHF. The chain uses TRBV19 and TRBJ1-5; no definite D call. The V gene lost 10 bases and the J gene lost 7 bases, with 23 bases spanning the gap. This CDR3 region has 15 residues. In germline, CDR1 is LNHDA, CDR2 SQIVND (reference sequence).

This clone appeared a single time. The J gene is TRBJ1-1, the V gene TRBV2; 7 bases agree with TRBD1. This CDR3 contains 13 residues. With 6 bases clipped from V and 5 bases from J, the junction kept 6 bases outside the gene matches. The germline V gene has CDR1 SNHLY and CDR2 FYNNEI. The CDR3 spells CASRETGKTEAFF. The CDR3, as DNA: TGTGCCAGCAGGGAGACAGGGAAGACTGAAGCTTTCTTT.

There are a few counts of this clone. The chain joins TRBV27 to TRBJ2-5, with TRBD1 identical over 11 bases. This CDR3 has 17 amino acids. V lost 5 bases, J lost 5 bases, and 13 bases stayed unmatched. Germline V gives CDR1 MNHEY, CDR2 SMNVEV (reference sequence). Here the CDR3 DNA reads TGTGCCAGCAGTGCGCCTGACGGACAGGGGGCGCAGGAGACCCAGTACTTC. Amino acids: CASSAPDGQGAQETQYF.

Note on this clone: Additional DNA sequences in this sample encode the identical CDR3. The gene calls are TRBV27 and TRBJ1-1; unclear D gene. Trimming cost V 3 bases and J 2 bases, with 4 bases left between them. Germline V gene lookup returns CDR1 MNHEY and CDR2 SMNVEV (reference sequence). This CDR3 has 12 residues. CDR3 loop: CASSFGNTEAFF. The DNA for the CDR3 is TGTGCCAGCAGTTTCGGTAACACTGAAGCTTTCTTT.

The V gene is TRBV27, the J gene TRBJ2-1, with D possibly TRBD2 on 5 matching bases. CDR3 length: 15 residues. V lost 7 bases, J lost 2 bases, and 15 bases lay in between. Germline V gives CDR1 MNHEY, CDR2 SMNVEV (reference sequence). For the CDR3, the DNA is TGTGCCAGCATACCTAGGGCTAGCACCTACAATGAGCAGTTCTTC. Encoded protein: CASIPRASTYNEQFF.

The genes are TRBV11-3 and TRBJ2-3; a weak D match, TRBD1 (5 bases). Trimming shortened V by 8 bases and J by 4 bases, and 10 bases separated the two germline ends. CDR1 is SGHNT, CDR2 YENEEA, per germline. The CDR3 spans 12 residues. The DNA of the CDR3 is TGTGCCAGCGCAGGGAACCCAGATACGCAGTATTTT. As protein: CASAGNPDTQYF.